The 14 T cell receptor beta chains presented below share a single source sample, sequenced in a study of cytomegalovirus exposure and HLA in healthy donors. Both 60 Vbeta primers and 13 Jbeta primers went into the PCR. Libraries were prepared by immunoSEQ multiplex PCR; TCRdb keeps only in-frame clonotypes and omits some of them. The sample yields under 200,000 clones, 75% to 90% seen once. The specimen sequenced was PBMCs. These receptors all come from a woman younger than 45 in good health and CMV-seronegative.

V gene TRBV27 combines with J gene TRBJ2-5; possible D gene TRBD2, 5 bases. This CDR3 region has 13 residues. With 5 bases removed from V and 1 base from J, the gap between germline ends came to 8 bases. Germline lookup yields CDR1 MNHEY and CDR2 SMNVEV (reference sequence). The CDR3 DNA reads TGTGCCAGCAGTCTGCGGGTCCAAGAGACCCAGTACTTC. Amino acid sequence: CASSLRVQETQYF.

The chain uses TRBV6-4 and TRBJ1-1, with 7 bases that match TRBD1. Germline CDR1 is MRHNA and CDR2 is SNTAGT. This CDR3 spans 14 amino acids. The V and J ends lost 4 bases and 9 bases, in that order; junction bases with no gene match: 11. This CDR3 reads CASSANGQAKKAFF. CDR3 DNA sequence: TGTGCCAGCAGTGCCAATGGACAGGCCAAAAAAGCTTTCTTT.

The V and J genes are TRBV7-9 and TRBJ2-2; 7 nucleotides agree with TRBD1. J was trimmed by 3 bases and V by 6 bases; bases with no gene match: 7. The CDR3 is 15 amino acids. The germline V gene has CDR1 SEHNR and CDR2 FQNEAQ (reference sequence). CDR3 DNA: TGTGCCAGCAGTCACCGGGACAGACACACCGGGGAGCTGTTTTTT. As protein: CASSHRDRHTGELFF.

The rearrangement joins TRBV29-1 to TRBJ2-3, with 7 bases lining up with TRBD2. Germline V gene lookup returns CDR1 SQVTM and CDR2 ANQGSEA. The V and J ends lost 4 bases and 5 bases, in that order; junction bases with no gene match: 9. This CDR3 comprises 14 residues. The CDR3 protein is CSVADGRLGDTQYF. CDR3 coding DNA: TGCAGCGTTGCCGACGGGAGGTTGGGAGATACGCAGTATTTT.

This clone turned up a few times. The chain's CDR3 is CASSAPRQGAYEQYF. As DNA, the CDR3 is TGTGCCAGCAGCGCTCCACGACAGGGGGCGTACGAGCAGTACTTC. The rearrangement links TRBV7-9 to TRBJ2-7; 10 bases match TRBD1. The CDR3 consists of 15 residues. J lost 4 bases, V lost 5 bases, and 8 bases had no gene match. CDR1 SEHNR and CDR2 FQNEAQ come from the germline V gene (reference sequence).

This clone was observed a single time. The V call is TRBV4-1, the J call TRBJ2-1; D is undetermined. Trimming left V 2 bases short and J 7 bases short, with 6 bases between. The CDR3 consists of 12 residues. Germline loops: CDR1 MGHRA, CDR2 YSYEKL. Written as DNA, the CDR3 is TGCGCCAGCAGCCAACAGAGGAATGAGCAGTTCTTC. It translates to CASSQQRNEQFF.

This chain links TRBV5-1 with TRBJ1-1, with 9 bases lining up with TRBD1. CDR3 size: 13 residues. Germline trimming cut 5 bases from V and 1 base from J; bases unmatched to any gene: 0. Germline CDR1 and CDR2: SGHRS and YFSETQ. The CDR3: CASRTGGNTEAFF. CDR3 DNA sequence: TGCGCCAGCAGGACAGGGGGGAACACTGAAGCTTTCTTT.

The V call is TRBV7-2, the J call TRBJ2-1; 13 nucleotides agree with TRBD2. Germline V CDR1 and CDR2: SGHTA, FQGNSA. CDR3 length: 16 residues. J gave up 5 bases and V 5 bases, and 6 bases lay outside the gene matches. The CDR3 here is CASSPRTSGRDNEQFF. The DNA for the CDR3 is TGTGCCAGCAGCCCTCGGACTAGCGGGAGAGACAATGAGCAGTTCTTC.

The chain employs TRBV5-1 and TRBJ2-3; D is perhaps TRBD1 (5 bases). CDR1 is SGHRS, CDR2 YFSETQ, per germline. Trimming cost V 4 bases and J 2 bases, with 14 bases left between them. The CDR3 consists of 15 residues. Here the CDR3 DNA reads TGCGCCAGCAGCCTGACAGTTACCCCCACAGATACGCAGTATTTT. As protein: CASSLTVTPTDTQYF.

The CDR3 DNA sequence: TGTGCCAGCTCACCACTAGCGGGAGTGTTCTCTTCCGGGGAGCTGTTTTTT. This sequence encodes CASSPLAGVFSSGELFF. This chain connects TRBV18 to TRBJ2-2; 9 nucleotides match TRBD2. CDR1 is KGHSH and CDR2 is LQKENI in the germline V gene. The J segment lost 6 bases and the V segment lost 1 base, leaving 9 bases of the junction unmatched. CDR3 length equals 17 residues. The variable domain in full, completed from reference TRBV18 and TRBJ2-2, reads NAGVMQNPRHLVRRRGQEARLRCSPMKGHSHVYWYRQLPEEGLKFMVYLQKENIIDESGMPKERFSAEFPKEGPSILRIQQVVRGDSAAYFCASSPLAGVFSSGELFFGEGSRLTVL.

This clone was observed once. This chain uses TRBV5-1 with TRBJ2-3; D remains ambiguous. CDR1 and CDR2 (germline): SGHRS, YFSETQ. This CDR3 is 15 amino acids long. The germline V and J ends were trimmed by 5 bases and 1 base, with 14 bases remaining between them. The CDR3 DNA reads as TGCGCCAGCAGTTTAATACCGCAGGGCACAGATACGCAGTATTTT. Encoded protein: CASSLIPQGTDTQYF.

In nucleotides, the CDR3 is TGTGCCAGTAGTATTACAGGGGACTCCTACGAGCAGTACTTC. It yields the protein CASSITGDSYEQYF. V is TRBV19 and J is TRBJ2-7, with 7 positions matching TRBD1. V lost 3 bases, J lost 0 bases, and 2 bases stayed unmatched. Germline V CDR1 and CDR2: LNHDA, SQIVND (reference sequence). The CDR3 totals 14 residues.

The chain joins TRBV15 to TRBJ2-3; 9 nucleotides agree with TRBD2. Germline CDR1 reads LNHNV; CDR2 reads YYDKDF (reference sequence). This CDR3 is built from 20 residues. Germline trimming cut 0 bases from V and 1 base from J; bases unmatched to any gene: 14. CDR3 in DNA: TGTGCCACCAGCAGAGAGTTGGGCAGCATTCGGACTAGCGGCACAGATACGCAGTATTTT. It specifies CATSRELGSIRTSGTDTQYF.

V and J are TRBV29-1 and TRBJ2-1; 14 bases map to TRBD2. V shed 5 bases and J 8 bases; nucleotides not matched to a gene: 5. The CDR3 is 14 amino acids. Germline V gene lookup returns CDR1 SQVTM and CDR2 ANQGSEA. The DNA of the CDR3 is TGCAGCGTTCTGGGACTAGCGGGAGTGTATGAGCAGTTCTTC. Translated: CSVLGLAGVYEQFF.